This T cell receptor (beta chain) was retrieved from a study of PD-L1 blockade in urothelial cancer. Across the study: Analysis of blood occurred 3 weeks (second dose) and 6 weeks after treatment start.

J gave up 6 bases and V 5 bases, and 20 bases lay outside the gene matches. CDR3 length: 19 residues. Germline CDR1 reads SGHNT; CDR2 reads YYREEE (reference sequence). Every PCR was spiked with synthetic TCR analog templates. The assay was immunoSEQ multiplex PCR, and TCRdb's table has in-frame clones only and misses some. The table shows tens of thousands of clones, with 70% to 85% occurring only once. Documented time point: peripheral blood 6 weeks after treatment start. Material: PBMCs, obtained around atezolizumab (anti-PD-L1) treatment. The chain couples TRBV5-4 to TRBJ1-1; 12 nucleotides agree with TRBD1. The TCR sequence derives from a man aged 45 to 65 with urothelial cancer. The CDR3 DNA follows: TGTGCCAGCAGTTCGGGACAGGGGGCTGGGTTCGGAAACCGCGCTGAAGCTTTCTTT. Its protein product is CASSSGQGAGFGNRAEAFF.